These 14 T cell receptor beta chains originate from one sample sequenced in a study of blood T cell repertoires in COVID-19. Some clones are missing from TCRdb's copy, which holds only in-frame ones; the method was immunoSEQ multiplex PCR. Of 110,000 to 150,000 clones listed, 80% to 90% are singletons. Specimen: peripheral blood. The receptors were gathered from a man in his sixties with active or convalescent COVID-19.

This sequence joins TRBV28 and TRBJ1-2; D is uncertain. Germline-derived CDR1 and CDR2 are MDHEN and SYDVKM. V lost 6 bases and J 6 bases, leaving 8 bases between the germline ends. This CDR3 spans 11 amino acids. Here the CDR3 DNA reads TGTGCCAGCAGGTCAGGAAATGGCTACACCTTC. Encoded protein: CASRSGNGYTF.

The chain uses TRBV6-5 and TRBJ2-7, with D perhaps matching TRBD1 (6 bases). There are 14 residues in the CDR3. Trimming left V 6 bases short and J 2 bases short, with 14 bases between. Per germline, CDR1 MNHEY and CDR2 SVGAGI. The CDR3 loop reads CASRGAVRAYEQYF. For the CDR3, the DNA is TGTGCCAGCAGGGGGGCCGTTAGGGCCTACGAGCAGTACTTC.

This chain joins TRBV28 and TRBJ2-7, with TRBD2 matching 8 bases. CDR3 length: 18 residues. Germline CDR1 reads MDHEN; CDR2 reads SYDVKM. V lost 5 bases and J lost 5; bases outside the gene matches: 20. As DNA, the CDR3 is TGTGCCAGCAGTCCTGGAGTTGGGACTAGAGGTAGCGGGAACGAGCAGTACTTC. Translated, it gives CASSPGVGTRGSGNEQYF.

The chain couples TRBV19 to TRBJ2-2; a weak D match, TRBD1 (6 bases). V was pared by 3 bases and J by 1 base, with 12 bases between. CDR1 and CDR2 (germline): LNHDA, SQIVND (reference sequence). The CDR3 extends over 16 amino acids. The CDR3 protein is CASSITGKVNTGELFF. CDR3 in DNA: TGTGCCAGTAGTATCACAGGGAAGGTGAACACCGGGGAGCTGTTTTTT.

The chain couples TRBV27 to TRBJ2-7; tentatively, D is TRBD1 (6 bases). Germline V gives CDR1 MNHEY, CDR2 SMNVEV (reference sequence). The CDR3 covers 13 residues. V gave up 6 bases and J gave up 6 bases, with 15 bases separating them. CDR3 DNA: TGTGCCAGCAGACTACAGGGAACTCCCGAGCAGTACTTC. It specifies CASRLQGTPEQYF.

V gene TRBV9 combines with J gene TRBJ2-7, with TRBD1 matching 10 bases. Germline-derived CDR1 and CDR2 are SGDLS and YYNGEE. This CDR3 is 15 amino acids long. J was trimmed by 5 bases and V by 4 bases; bases with no gene match: 9. This CDR3 reads CASSSGTGVVNEQYF. DNA for the CDR3: TGTGCCAGCAGCTCGGGGACAGGGGTCGTCAACGAGCAGTACTTC.

The chain has TRBV28 and TRBJ2-1; 7 bases match TRBD1. This CDR3 contains 15 residues. Looked up from germline, CDR1 is MDHEN and CDR2 is SYDVKM. V was clipped by 5 bases and J by 0 bases; unmatched bases: 4. Here the CDR3 reads CASSPTGSSYNEQFF. CDR3 nucleotides: TGTGCCAGCAGTCCGACAGGGAGCTCCTACAATGAGCAGTTCTTC.

This clone was detected only once. J is TRBJ2-5 and V is TRBV28; perhaps TRBD2 as D (6 bases). Germline V gene lookup returns CDR1 MDHEN and CDR2 SYDVKM. The CDR3 spans 14 residues. V was pared by 4 bases and J by 6 bases, with 15 bases between. The CDR3 sequence: CASSSSGAGKTQYF. The CDR3 DNA sequence: TGTGCCAGCAGTTCCTCAGGCGCGGGGAAGACCCAGTACTTC.

The chain couples TRBV5-1 to TRBJ2-3; 8 bases map to TRBD2. Germline CDR1 reads SGHRS; CDR2 reads YFSETQ. The CDR3 length is 14 residues. V gave up 4 bases and J gave up 4 bases; unmatched junction bases: 5. The CDR3 region has the DNA TGCGCCAGCAGCCCCAGGACTAGCCCAGATACGCAGTATTTT. Protein product: CASSPRTSPDTQYF.

CDR3 coding DNA: TGTGCCAGCTCCCACAGGGTAGGCCAGCCCCAGCATTTT. Translation gives CASSHRVGQPQHF. The chain carries TRBV25-1 and TRBJ1-5; possibly TRBD1 for D (6 bases). This CDR3 spans 13 amino acids. V shed 8 bases and J shed 7 bases, with 15 bases lying between them. Germline values: CDR1 MGHDK, CDR2 SYGVNS.

The gene calls are TRBV30 and TRBJ1-2; TRBD1 aligns across 11 bases. The CDR3 length is 16 residues. Unmatched junction bases numbered 12, after V lost 2 bases and J lost 7 bases. Germline-derived CDR1 and CDR2 are GTSNPN and SVGIG (reference sequence). CDR3 DNA sequence: TGTGCCTGGAGTTATACCGGGACAGGGGGAATGGGTGGCTACACCTTC. This translates into CAWSYTGTGGMGGYTF.

The chain combines TRBV27 with TRBJ2-2, with 12 bases that match TRBD2. Unmatched junction bases numbered 3, after V lost 8 bases and J lost 2 bases. The CDR3 length is 15 residues. The germline gives CDR1 MNHEY, CDR2 SMNVEV (reference sequence). CDR3 protein: CASGLAGLNTGELFF. DNA for the CDR3: TGTGCCAGCGGACTAGCGGGGCTTAACACCGGGGAGCTGTTTTTT.

This chain uses TRBV27 with TRBJ1-2; 8 bases line up with TRBD1. The J segment lost 6 bases and the V segment lost 3 bases, leaving 15 bases of the junction unmatched. This CDR3 contains 17 residues. CDR1 and CDR2 from the germline V gene are MNHEY and SMNVEV (reference sequence). The CDR3 nucleotides are TGTGCCAGCAGTTTGGGGACAGGATCTCTCGGGTTTGATGGCTACACCTTC. It encodes CASSLGTGSLGFDGYTF.

The rearrangement links TRBV30 to TRBJ1-2, with D hard to call. The CDR3 totals 13 residues. Germline V lookup: CDR1 GTSNPN, CDR2 SVGIG (reference sequence). Trimming shortened V by 0 bases and J by 8 bases, and 13 bases separated the two germline ends. The CDR3 DNA follows: TGTGCCTGGAGTGTAATGGACCCGGGGGGCTACACCTTC. It yields the protein CAWSVMDPGGYTF.